Shown below are 21 T cell receptor beta chains from a single sample sequenced in a study of beta chain features in type 1 diabetes. Every bit of the isolated RNA underwent reverse transcription, so sequencing read expressed TCRB transcripts. The method was immunoSEQ multiplex PCR; TCRdb's version includes in-frame clones alone and lacks a portion of them. Altogether some 130,000 clones are present, roughly 10% being singletons, with the ten largest covering 0.75%. For these TCRs, the target antigens are not known. General observations from the study: Patients with Type 1 diabetes showed moderately but significantly shorter TCRB CDR3s in all four CD4+ subsets.

Sample: central memory CD4+ T cells from blood. These receptor sequences come from a man younger than 40 with type 1 diabetes.

This clone has only a few counts. CDR3 region: CAWSVWQGDEKLFF. The DNA of the CDR3 is TGTGCCTGGAGTGTTTGGCAGGGGGATGAAAAACTGTTTTTT. V gene TRBV30 combines with J gene TRBJ1-4, with 7 bases fitting TRBD1. Germline V gives CDR1 GTSNPN, CDR2 SVGIG (reference sequence). The CDR3 sequence is 14 residues long. Trimming at V came to 0 bases and at J to 6 bases, leaving 4 bases not matched to a gene. Based on the CDR3 plus reference TRBV30 and TRBJ1-4, the full variable domain is SQTIHQWPATLVQPVGSPLSLECTVEGTSNPNLYWYRQAAGRGLQLLFYSVGIGQISSEVPQNLSASRPQDRQFILSSKKLLLSDSGFYLCAWSVWQGDEKLFFGSGTQLSVL.

The chain is built from TRBV5-1 and TRBJ1-2; D call uncertain. CDR1 and CDR2 (germline): SGHRS, YFSETQ. Trimming left V 3 bases short and J 4 bases short, with 19 bases between. The CDR3 has 16 residues. The CDR3 DNA reads as TGCGCCAGCAGCTACCAGGCGAAACCCGAATCCTATGGCTACACCTTC. Translating it yields CASSYQAKPESYGYTF.

This clone was observed a handful of times. The chain has TRBV19 and TRBJ2-1; 11 positions agree with TRBD2. V shed 5 bases and J 5 bases; nucleotides not matched to a gene: 11. Germline V gives CDR1 LNHDA, CDR2 SQIVND (reference sequence). The CDR3 sequence is 17 residues long. The CDR3 DNA sequence: TGTGCCAGTAGTCCCCTCCTCGGGACTAGCGGTCACAATGAGCAGTTCTTC. It yields the protein CASSPLLGTSGHNEQFF.

This rearrangement joins TRBV7-2 to TRBJ1-6; D remains ambiguous. The CDR3 extends over 14 amino acids. Germline V gives CDR1 SGHTA, CDR2 FQGNSA. The germline V and J ends were trimmed by 3 bases and 10 bases, with 13 bases remaining between them. The CDR3 is CASSFEVQGSPLHF. Here the CDR3 DNA reads TGTGCCAGCAGCTTCGAGGTTCAAGGATCACCCCTCCACTTT. Looking up the rest from reference TRBV7-2 and TRBJ1-6 gives the full variable domain: GAGVSQSPSNKVTEKGKDVELRCDPISGHTALYWYRQSLGQGLEFLIYFQGNSAPDKSGLPSDRFSAERTGGSVSTLTIQRTQQEDSAVYLCASSFEVQGSPLHFGNGTRLTVT.

This chain links TRBV7-9 with TRBJ1-1; 7 nucleotides match TRBD1. With 1 base clipped from V and 3 bases from J, the junction kept 5 bases outside the gene matches. The length of the CDR3 is 15 residues. Germline loops: CDR1 SEHNR, CDR2 FQNEAQ (reference sequence). CDR3 bases: TGTGCCAGCAGCTTAGGGATAACAGGGGACACTGAAGCTTTCTTT. Translating gives CASSLGITGDTEAFF.

This chain uses TRBV18 with TRBJ1-2, with D unclear. The CDR3 covers 16 residues. V was shortened by 3 bases and J by 6 bases, with 20 bases between the two germline ends. CDR1 is KGHSH, CDR2 LQKENI, per germline. CDR3 sequence reads: CASSPTSNPGNHGYTF. The CDR3 nucleotides read TGTGCCAGCTCACCTACCTCCAATCCGGGGAATCATGGCTACACCTTC.

The rearrangement links TRBV7-9 to TRBJ2-5, with 13 bases aligning to TRBD2. Trimming took 5 bases from V and 1 from J; bases not matched to a gene: 10. Germline V gene lookup returns CDR1 SEHNR and CDR2 FQNEAQ (reference sequence). This CDR3 has 18 residues. The CDR3 loop is CASSPGLAGAATQETQYF. DNA for the CDR3: TGTGCCAGCAGCCCTGGACTAGCGGGGGCCGCAACCCAAGAGACCCAGTACTTC.

CDR3: CASRPGQGKNSPLHF. CDR3 nucleotides: TGTGCCAGCAGACCGGGACAGGGGAAGAATTCACCCCTCCACTTT. The V call is TRBV6-5, the J call TRBJ1-6, with 10 nucleotides matching TRBD1. J was trimmed by 7 bases and V by 6 bases; bases with no gene match: 6. The CDR3 sequence is 15 residues long. Germline values: CDR1 MNHEY, CDR2 SVGAGI.

Only a few counts were recorded for this clone. The chain recombines TRBV10-1 with TRBJ1-2; perhaps TRBD1 as D (6 bases). Germline CDR1 reads WNHNN; CDR2 reads SYGVQD (reference sequence). The CDR3 has 15 amino acids. Trimming took 0 bases from V and 4 from J, leaving 12 bases between them. CDR3 protein: CASSESLDSLYGYTF. The CDR3 DNA reads as TGCGCCAGCAGTGAGTCACTGGACAGCCTCTATGGCTACACCTTC.

This clone was found a few times. This chain links TRBV5-1 with TRBJ2-5; D is undetermined. Trimming took off 0 bases at V and 1 base at J, with 10 bases between the two ends. Germline values: CDR1 SGHRS, CDR2 YFSETQ. The CDR3 covers 15 residues. The CDR3 DNA reads TGCGCCAGCAGCTTGGTGGTGCTAGGCCAAGAGACCCAGTACTTC. This codes for CASSLVVLGQETQYF.

Comments on this clone: The sample carries other DNA sequences with the same CDR3. The J gene is TRBJ2-5, the V gene TRBV18, with D tentatively TRBD2 (6 bases). Trimming took 0 bases from V and 2 from J, leaving 7 bases between them. Germline loops: CDR1 KGHSH, CDR2 LQKENI. This CDR3 has 14 residues. DNA for the CDR3: TGTGCCAGCTCACCACCGAGCGGGCAAGAGACCCAGTACTTC. This gives the protein CASSPPSGQETQYF.

Concerning this clone itself: The junction shows a germline mismatch at one end, possibly a read error. The chain employs TRBV5-6 and TRBJ2-1; D might be TRBD1 (6 bases). The CDR3 has 12 residues. Germline V CDR1 and CDR2: SGHDT, YYEEEE. CDR3 in DNA: TGTGCCAGCAGCGGGGGACACGCCCCAGGGATCTTC. This translates into CASSGGHAPGIF.

This clone has more than one count but fewer than ten. The V call is TRBV11-2, the J call TRBJ1-2; 12 positions agree with TRBD1. V shed 4 bases, J shed 8 bases, and the junction held 11 bases outside the gene matches. The CDR3 is made up of 16 amino acids. CDR1 SGHAT and CDR2 FQNNGV come from the germline V gene. The CDR3 spells CASSSQPGQGAKGYTF. CDR3 coding DNA: TGTGCCAGCAGCTCCCAACCGGGACAGGGGGCGAAAGGCTACACCTTC.

This clone was detected only a few times. The V call is TRBV28, the J call TRBJ1-2; no firm D call. The CDR3 has 11 amino acids. Germline CDR1 reads MDHEN; CDR2 reads SYDVKM. The ends were cut back, 5 bases at V and 1 base at J, with 2 bases in the middle. The CDR3 DNA reads TGTGCCAGCAGTCATAACTATGGCTACACCTTC. Its protein is CASSHNYGYTF.

This clone has just a few counts. The rearrangement uses TRBV28 and TRBJ2-2, with D possibly being TRBD2 (6 bases). The V end was cut by 5 bases, the J end by 1 base, with 14 bases between. The CDR3 is made up of 16 amino acids. Per the germline V gene, CDR1 is MDHEN and CDR2 is SYDVKM. CDR3: CASSENGGKNTGELFF. The DNA of the CDR3 is TGTGCCAGCAGTGAGAATGGGGGGAAGAACACCGGGGAGCTGTTTTTT.

The genes are TRBV19 and TRBJ2-1, with 12 positions matching TRBD2. The CDR3 covers 16 residues. Germline V gene data show CDR1 as LNHDA and CDR2 as SQIVND (reference sequence). V gave up 0 bases and J gave up 4 bases; unmatched junction bases: 1. The CDR3 loop reads CASSIELAGGYNEQFF. The CDR3 nucleotides read TGTGCCAGTAGTATAGAACTAGCGGGGGGTTACAATGAGCAGTTCTTC.

V is TRBV5-1 and J is TRBJ2-1, with 10 nucleotides matching TRBD1. This CDR3 region has 15 residues. Looked up from germline, CDR1 is SGHRS and CDR2 is YFSETQ. The V segment lost 7 bases and the J segment 7 bases; nucleotides outside the gene matches: 11. The CDR3 coding sequence is TGCGCCAGCTTTCCCGGGACAGGGGAGATGAATGAGCAGTTCTTC. This sequence encodes CASFPGTGEMNEQFF.

This chain uses TRBV18 with TRBJ1-1, with TRBD1 identical over 7 bases. This CDR3 region has 14 residues. The junction had 5 bases not matched to a gene; V was cut back by 5 bases and J by 2 bases. CDR1 and CDR2 (germline): KGHSH, LQKENI. The DNA for the CDR3 is TGTGCCAGCTCAGCCACAGGGGCTAACACTGAAGCTTTCTTT. This gives the protein CASSATGANTEAFF.

This chain joins TRBV5-1 and TRBJ2-7; D is perhaps TRBD1 (5 bases). The CDR3 extends over 15 amino acids. The V gene lost 4 bases and the J gene lost 3 bases, with 17 bases spanning the gap. The germline V gene encodes CDR1 SGHRS and CDR2 YFSETQ. CDR3 sequence (DNA): TGCGCCAGCAGCCTGGGGATCAGGGATCGCTACGAGCAGTACTTC. It encodes CASSLGIRDRYEQYF.

The table lists this clone with a few counts. V gene TRBV7-3 combines with J gene TRBJ2-3, with 7 bases aligning to TRBD2. The CDR3 totals 16 residues. CDR1 and CDR2 from the germline V gene are SGHTA and FQGTGA. After removal of 4 bases from V and 0 bases from J, the junction contained 7 bases not matched to a gene. The DNA for the CDR3 is TGTGCCAGCAGCTATGGCGGACTAGGGAGCACAGATACGCAGTATTTT. Its protein is CASSYGGLGSTDTQYF.

The rearrangement uses TRBV7-2 and TRBJ1-1; D might be TRBD1 (5 bases). The V gene's germline CDR1 is SGHTA and CDR2 FQGNSA. The ends were cut back, 5 bases at V and 12 bases at J, with 19 bases in the middle. The CDR3 is 13 residues long. In DNA, the CDR3 is TGTGCCAGCAGCCTAGGCAGCCTCAGGGTGCCTTTCTTT. Encoded protein: CASSLGSLRVPFF.